These 13 T cell receptor beta chains came from one sample sequenced in a study of T-cell memory formation after mild COVID-19. TCRdb re-derived calls from the 5' RACE reads in MiXCR, one entry per CDR3 protein. The table lists a few hundred thousand distinct CDR3 sequences, under 20% of them singletons. The sequenced sample was PBMCs or a T cell subset sorted from them (not recorded which). The receptors were sampled from a man aged 18 to 29 who had mild COVID-19 (a few samples of this study predate the infection). Cell type and time point are not known.

The gene calls are TRBV12-3 or TRBV12-4 and TRBJ2-2, with a weak D call TRBD1 (6 bases). The CDR3 is 15 residues long. Trimming stripped 3 bases from V and 2 bases from J, with 10 bases between. The CDR3 spells CASSFGTPNTGELFF. The CDR3 DNA reads TGTGCCAGCAGTTTCGGGACACCTAACACCGGGGAGCTGTTTTTT.

The chain combines TRBV4-2 with TRBJ2-2, with 8 bases aligning to TRBD2. The CDR3 contains 17 residues. J lost 4 bases, V lost 1 base, and 8 bases had no gene match. Germline V gives CDR1 LGHNA, CDR2 YNFKEQ. CDR3 coding DNA: TGTGCCAGCAGCCAAGCCCCTTTTGCGGGAGGCACCGGGGAGCTGTTTTTT. Translation: CASSQAPFAGGTGELFF.

The chain recombines TRBV18 with TRBJ2-7; D may correspond to TRBD1 or TRBD2 (5 bases each). This CDR3 has 13 amino acids. Per the germline V gene, CDR1 is KGHSH and CDR2 is LQKENI. V gave up 1 base and J gave up 4 bases, with 8 bases separating them. The CDR3 nucleotides are TGTGCCAGCTCACCACAGGGGACGTACGAGCAGTACTTC. Protein product: CASSPQGTYEQYF.

V and J are TRBV5-6 and TRBJ2-1, with D hard to call. CDR1 SGHDT and CDR2 YYEEEE come from the germline V gene. This CDR3 has 12 residues. V was cut by 2 bases and J by 4 bases, with 4 bases left in between. The CDR3 sequence: CASSFIYNEQFF. DNA for the CDR3: TGTGCCAGCAGCTTCATTTACAATGAGCAGTTCTTC.

This clonotype occurred a few times. The chain has TRBV28 and TRBJ2-7; 12 nucleotides line up with TRBD2. V was clipped by 5 bases and J by 7 bases; unmatched bases: 9. Germline V gene data show CDR1 as MDHEN and CDR2 as SYDVKM. The CDR3 sequence is 15 residues long. CDR3 protein: CASSELAGGSQEQYV. CDR3 DNA sequence: TGTGCCAGCAGTGAACTAGCGGGGGGCTCACAAGAGCAGTACGTC.

This clonotype was seen at least ten times. CDR3 in amino acids: CASSLGAQIKETQYF. DNA of the CDR3: TGTGCCAGCAGCTTAGGCGCCCAGATAAAAGAGACCCAGTACTTC. The chain employs TRBV7-6 and TRBJ2-5; no reliable D call. CDR3 length: 15 amino acids. The germline V and J ends were trimmed by 1 base and 3 bases, with 12 bases remaining between them. Germline CDR1 reads SGHVS; CDR2 reads FNYEAQ.

This chain joins TRBV7-2 and TRBJ1-3, with a possible D match to TRBD1 (5 bases). The CDR3 contains 13 residues. In germline, CDR1 is SGHTA, CDR2 FQGNSA. V gave up 3 bases and J gave up 4 bases, with 7 bases separating them. CDR3 loop: CASSLNRGNTIYF. The CDR3, as DNA: TGTGCCAGCAGCTTGAACAGGGGAAACACCATATATTTT.

The chain carries TRBV4-1 and TRBJ2-7; TRBD2 is a possible D gene (5 bases). Germline V gene sequence: CDR1 MGHRA, CDR2 YSYEKL. There are 14 residues in the CDR3. The V end was cut by 1 base, the J end by 4 bases, with 11 bases between. The CDR3 region is CASSQGPDLYEQYF. The CDR3 DNA is TGCGCCAGCAGCCAAGGCCCGGACTTATACGAGCAGTACTTC.

This clonotype was detected a few times. This chain joins TRBV5-1 and TRBJ1-3, with D tentatively TRBD1 (5 bases). The germline gives CDR1 SGHRS, CDR2 YFSETQ. This CDR3 comprises 15 residues. V lost 0 bases and J lost 1, with 8 bases in between. This chain's CDR3 is CASSLVQASGNTIYF. The DNA of the CDR3 is TGCGCCAGCAGCTTGGTACAGGCATCTGGAAACACCATATATTTT.

The chain has TRBV7-9 and TRBJ2-7; TRBD2 aligns across 11 bases. The length of the CDR3 is 15 residues. V was clipped by 4 bases and J by 5 bases; unmatched bases: 7. Germline assignment: CDR1 SEHNR and CDR2 FQNEAQ (reference sequence). CDR3 bases: TGTGCCAGCAGCTCACCTCTAGCGGGGGGAAACGAGCAGTACTTC. Translated, it gives CASSSPLAGGNEQYF.

This clonotype was recorded a few times. The J gene is TRBJ1-2, the V gene TRBV10-1; perhaps TRBD1 as D (5 bases). V was clipped by 2 bases and J by 2 bases, with 6 bases between them. Germline CDR1 reads WNHNN; CDR2 reads SYGVQD (reference sequence). The CDR3 is 13 residues long. The CDR3 region has the DNA TGCGCCAGCAGTGAGCGACAGAACTATGGCTACACCTTC. Amino acids: CASSERQNYGYTF.

This clonotype was found a few times. The chain links TRBV11-2 to TRBJ1-1, with D hard to call. The V gene lost 1 base and the J gene lost 4 bases, with 7 bases spanning the gap. The CDR3 is 13 residues long. Per germline, CDR1 SGHAT and CDR2 FQNNGV. The CDR3 region is CASSLVHSTEAFF. The CDR3 bases are TGTGCCAGCAGCTTAGTGCACAGCACTGAAGCTTTCTTT.

The chain combines TRBV20-1 with TRBJ2-5; D is perhaps TRBD1 (5 bases). Germline CDR1 DFQATT, CDR2 SNEGSKA (reference sequence). Trimming left V 7 bases short and J 5 bases short, with 17 bases between. CDR3 size: 13 residues. The CDR3 DNA is TGCAGTGTTCAGGGTAGCCAGGGCGAGACCCAGTACTTC. Its translation is CSVQGSQGETQYF.